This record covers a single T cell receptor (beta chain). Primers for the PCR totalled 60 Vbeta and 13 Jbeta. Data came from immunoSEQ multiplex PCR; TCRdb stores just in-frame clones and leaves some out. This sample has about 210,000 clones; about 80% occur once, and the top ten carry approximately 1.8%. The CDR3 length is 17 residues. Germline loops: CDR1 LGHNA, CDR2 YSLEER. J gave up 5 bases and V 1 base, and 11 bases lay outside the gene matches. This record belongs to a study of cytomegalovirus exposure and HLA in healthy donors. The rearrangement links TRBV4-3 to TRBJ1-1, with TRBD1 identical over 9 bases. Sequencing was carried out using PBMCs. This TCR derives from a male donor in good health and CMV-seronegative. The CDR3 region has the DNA TGCGCCAGCAGCCAAGGCCCACCTACAGGGGGCCAGACTGAAGCTTTCTTT. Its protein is CASSQGPPTGGQTEAFF.